This TCR beta chain was recovered during a study of blood T cell repertoires in COVID-19. About the research overall: Specimens from acute and convalescent COVID-19 originated in the United States, Italy and Spain.

As processed by the authors: Reference gene primer amplification gave nucleated cell count estimates. The data were produced by immunoSEQ multiplex PCR, yet TCRdb's version contains in-frame clones alone and is incomplete. V, J and clone size are taken as reported in that table, and D and trimming were inferred from the DNA itself. The sample holds about 400,000 clones; about 89% are singletons and the top ten take roughly 1.2%. V was pared by 6 bases and J by 1 base, with 21 bases of the junction left unmatched. The germline V gene has CDR1 LGHDT and CDR2 YNNKEL (reference sequence). The CDR3 runs to 21 residues.

V usage is TRBV3-1 (or the pseudogene TRBV3-2) and J usage is TRBJ2-4; 10 nucleotides align to TRBD2. This clonotype originated in a man aged 40-49 years with acute or convalescent COVID-19. Material: peripheral blood. This chain's CDR3 is CASSKLSGGSAGNLAKNIQYF. The CDR3 DNA sequence: TGTGCCAGCAGTAAACTTAGCGGGGGGAGTGCAGGTAACTTGGCCAAAAACATTCAGTACTTC.